Listed below are T cell receptor beta chains from one sample, sequenced in a study of HIV-infected patients and healthy controls. TCRdb re-called the 5' RACE reads through MiXCR, storing one row per CDR3 protein. The repertoire holds more than 10,000 distinct CDR3 sequences, with approximately 10% as singletons. Input material: blood. Every receptor here comes from an adult in good health. CDR3s include the opening cysteine and the closing phenylalanine or tryptophan. Each record gives: V gene, J gene, clone size, D gene, CDR3 DNA, CDR3 protein. A D gene is named only where the DNA matches it firmly. Only some rows state a clone size, as once, few, many or a class for expanded clones.

v_call: TRBV12-3/TRBV12-4
j_call: TRBJ1-1
clone_size: few
d_call: NA
cdr3_nt: TGTGCCAGCACTAGGGCTAGGGGGAACACTGAAGCTTTCTTT
cdr3_aa: CASTRARGNTEAFF

v_call: TRBV28
j_call: TRBJ2-7
clone_size: medium-sized
d_call: NA
cdr3_nt: TGTGCCAGCAGTTCCCCCGCCAGGGCCTACGAGCAGTACTTC
cdr3_aa: CASSSPARAYEQYF

v_call: TRBV14
j_call: TRBJ2-1
clone_size: many
d_call: NA
cdr3_nt: TGTGCCAGCAGCCAAGGTCGTGAGCAGTTCTTC
cdr3_aa: CASSQGREQFF

v_call: TRBV7-8
j_call: TRBJ1-6
clone_size: NA
d_call: NA
cdr3_nt: TGTGCCAGCAGCCCACCCGGACAGTTGACTGATAATTCACCCCTCCACTTT
cdr3_aa: CASSPPGQLTDNSPLHF

v_call: TRBV25-1
j_call: TRBJ1-6
clone_size: NA
d_call: NA
cdr3_nt: TGTGCCAGCAGTGACGGAATCGGGGCAGGGCGGGGATCACCCCTCCACTTT
cdr3_aa: CASSDGIGAGRGSPLHF

v_call: TRBV4-1
j_call: TRBJ2-2
clone_size: medium-sized
d_call: NA
cdr3_nt: TGCGCCAGCAGCCAAGTGGAAGGGGGAAACGGGGAGCTGTTTTTT
cdr3_aa: CASSQVEGGNGELFF

v_call: TRBV7-9
j_call: TRBJ2-4
clone_size: many
d_call: NA
cdr3_nt: TGTGCCAGCAGCTTATTGAACATTCAGTACTTC
cdr3_aa: CASSLLNIQYF

v_call: TRBV6-5
j_call: TRBJ1-5
clone_size: many
d_call: NA
cdr3_nt: TGTGCCAGCAGTCCAGGGGCAAATCAGCCCCAGCATTTT
cdr3_aa: CASSPGANQPQHF

v_call: TRBV6-2/TRBV6-3
j_call: TRBJ1-1
clone_size: many
d_call: NA
cdr3_nt: TGTGCCAGCAGCTTTCAAGAGAACACTGAAGCTTTCTTT
cdr3_aa: CASSFQENTEAFF

v_call: TRBV5-4
j_call: TRBJ1-6
clone_size: medium-sized
d_call: TRBD1
cdr3_nt: TGTGCCAGCAGCCCAGACGGGACAGGGATTCCCCTCCACTTT
cdr3_aa: CASSPDGTGIPLHF

v_call: TRBV6-1
j_call: TRBJ1-6
clone_size: many
d_call: TRBD1
cdr3_nt: TGTGCCAGCAGCCCCACCCGGGGACAGTCAAATTCACCCCTCCACTTT
cdr3_aa: CASSPTRGQSNSPLHF

v_call: TRBV7-9
j_call: TRBJ2-5
clone_size: medium-sized
d_call: NA
cdr3_nt: TGTGCCAGCAGCTTAGCAGGGGGCCAAGAGACCCAGTACTTC
cdr3_aa: CASSLAGGQETQYF

v_call: TRBV5-1
j_call: TRBJ1-1
clone_size: medium-sized
d_call: NA
cdr3_nt: TGCGCCAGCAGCCAAGACCCCAGGACAAGAGACATGAACACTGAAGCTTTCTTT
cdr3_aa: CASSQDPRTRDMNTEAFF

v_call: TRBV5-1
j_call: TRBJ2-2
clone_size: NA
d_call: NA
cdr3_nt: TGCGCCAGCAGCTTTGGTATCCAGAACACCGGGGAGCTGTTTTTT
cdr3_aa: CASSFGIQNTGELFF